The 21 T cell receptor beta chains in this list originate from one sample, sequenced in a study of cytomegalovirus exposure and HLA in healthy donors. It was with 60 Vbeta and 13 Jbeta primers that the PCR ran. Here immunoSEQ multiplex PCR was the method, and the copy in TCRdb shows in-frame clones only, minus some. Altogether 150,000 to 200,000 clones are present, about 80% being singletons, with the ten largest covering roughly 5.2%. The sample consisted of PBMCs. The origin of the receptors is a man between 18 and 29 years old in good health and CMV-seronegative.

The chain links TRBV6-5 to TRBJ1-2, with 11 nucleotides matching TRBD1. V was clipped by 4 bases and J by 6 bases; unmatched bases: 10. Germline V gene lookup returns CDR1 MNHEY and CDR2 SVGAGI. The CDR3 is 16 amino acids. The CDR3 spells CASSWVGTGGGDGYTF. CDR3 coding DNA: TGTGCCAGCAGTTGGGTGGGGACAGGGGGGGGTGATGGCTACACCTTC.

Concerning this clone: The germline gene is not matched at one end of the junction; a read error may be the cause. The chain couples TRBV5-1 to TRBJ1-1, with D perhaps matching TRBD1 (5 bases). Germline CDR1 and CDR2: SGHRS and YFSETQ. The CDR3 has 12 residues. CDR3 bases: TGCGCCTGCAGCTTGCGGGGGTTTGAAGCTTTCTTT. It codes for CACSLRGFEAFF.

The V gene is TRBV11-2, the J gene TRBJ1-2; the match to TRBD1 covers 7 bases. The CDR3 covers 14 residues. The germline V gene has CDR1 SGHAT and CDR2 FQNNGV. V lost 5 bases and J lost 2; bases outside the gene matches: 5. The CDR3 DNA is TGTGCCAGCAGCACCGTGACAGGGAACTATGGCTACACCTTC. It translates to CASSTVTGNYGYTF.

The chain has TRBV7-9 and TRBJ2-5; 7 bases are shared with TRBD1. Matching the DNA end better, TRBJ2-7 makes the J call doubtful. The CDR3 totals 15 residues. Looked up from germline, CDR1 is SEHNR and CDR2 is FQNEAQ (reference sequence). CDR3 residues: CASSLLQGSSYEQYF. CDR3 DNA: TGTGCCAGCAGCTTATTACAGGGGAGCTCCTACGAGCAGTACTTC.

The rearrangement links TRBV11-2 to TRBJ2-1; 7 positions match TRBD2. The CDR3 covers 15 residues. The V gene end was trimmed by 5 bases and the J gene end by 2 bases; junction bases not matched to a gene: 6. Germline V gene data show CDR1 as SGHAT and CDR2 as FQNNGV. CDR3 in DNA: TGTGCCAGCAGCGAAGGGACTATTCCCTACAATGAGCAGTTCTTC. Its translation is CASSEGTIPYNEQFF.

This chain uses TRBV7-9 with TRBJ2-1, with TRBD2 identical over 8 bases. V was pared by 0 bases and J by 10 bases, with 11 bases of the junction left unmatched. The CDR3 spans 16 residues. Germline V gene sequence: CDR1 SEHNR, CDR2 FQNEAQ (reference sequence). Written as DNA, the CDR3 is TGTGCCAGCAGCTTAGCCGGAGGGACTAGTCGGGGGGAGCAGTTCTTC. Translating it yields CASSLAGGTSRGEQFF.

This chain uses TRBV6-6 with TRBJ2-1, with D tentatively TRBD1 (6 bases). The CDR3 runs to 16 residues. The V end was cut by 6 bases, the J end by 6 bases, with 21 bases between. The germline V gene has CDR1 MNHNY and CDR2 SVGAGI (reference sequence). The CDR3 coding sequence is TGTGCCAGCAGCCAGCCCGGGACAATAGTTACCAATGAGCAGTTCTTC. Translating gives CASSQPGTIVTNEQFF.

The chain couples TRBV29-1 to TRBJ1-2; TRBD1 matches at 9 bases. This CDR3 region has 15 residues. Germline-derived CDR1 and CDR2 are SQVTM and ANQGSEA. With V trimmed by 5 bases and J by 4 bases, 11 bases remained unmatched. This CDR3 reads CSVSPGQGIFYGYTF. Written as DNA, the CDR3 is TGCAGCGTTTCTCCGGGACAGGGAATTTTCTATGGCTACACCTTC.

The genes are TRBV7-3 and TRBJ2-7; unclear D gene. Germline V CDR1 and CDR2: SGHTA, FQGTGA. With 5 bases removed from V and 6 bases from J, the gap between germline ends came to 14 bases. This CDR3 is 13 amino acids long. The CDR3 reads CASSPPANSEQYF. The CDR3 DNA sequence: TGTGCCAGCAGCCCCCCTGCGAATAGCGAGCAGTACTTC.

The chain uses TRBV5-1 and TRBJ2-1; TRBD1 matches at 7 bases. The CDR3 has 15 amino acids. Germline CDR1 reads SGHRS; CDR2 reads YFSETQ. V was pared by 0 bases and J by 6 bases, with 6 bases of the junction left unmatched. CDR3 DNA: TGCGCCAGCAGCTTGGACCGACAGGGTGGCAATGAGCAGTTCTTC. It codes for CASSLDRQGGNEQFF.

V and J are TRBV6-1 and TRBJ2-1; 9 positions agree with TRBD2. The CDR3 contains 15 residues. Trimming removed 6 bases from V and 8 bases from J; junction bases left unmatched: 11. Germline CDR1 MNHNS, CDR2 SASEGT. The CDR3 coding sequence is TGTGCCAGCAGCCCCGGGCTAGCGGGATTTGATGAGCAGTTCTTC. Translation gives CASSPGLAGFDEQFF.

The gene calls are TRBV30 and TRBJ1-2; D is perhaps TRBD1 (5 bases). CDR3 size: 12 residues. With 5 bases removed from V and 7 bases from J, the gap between germline ends came to 14 bases. Germline V gene lookup returns CDR1 GTSNPN and CDR2 SVGIG (reference sequence). The CDR3 DNA reads as TGTGCCTGGTTGATAGAAAGGGGTGGCTACACCTTC. Translation gives CAWLIERGGYTF.

The chain joins TRBV18 to TRBJ1-2; 7 bases line up with TRBD1. Germline CDR1 KGHSH, CDR2 LQKENI. The CDR3 covers 13 residues. V lost 3 bases, J lost 6 bases, and 4 bases stayed unmatched. The CDR3 region is CASSPDRVHGYTF. The CDR3 DNA is TGTGCCAGCTCACCTGACAGGGTCCATGGCTACACCTTC.

This chain uses TRBV6-5 with TRBJ2-3; D gene unclear. V gave up 5 bases and J gave up 7 bases, with 13 bases separating them. The CDR3 is 13 amino acids. Germline CDR1 reads MNHEY; CDR2 reads SVGAGI. The CDR3 DNA is TGTGCCAGCAGTACCAGGTCCCGGAATACGCAGTATTTT. The encoded protein is CASSTRSRNTQYF.

The chain joins TRBV29-1 to TRBJ2-7; perhaps TRBD1 as D (6 bases). There are 12 residues in the CDR3. Germline CDR1 reads SQVTM; CDR2 reads ANQGSEA. Trimming stripped 1 base from V and 5 bases from J, with 9 bases between. The CDR3, as DNA: TGCAGCGTTGAAGCAGGGGTCGACGAGCAGTACTTC. As protein: CSVEAGVDEQYF.

The genes are TRBV19 and TRBJ2-5; a possible D gene is TRBD1 (5 bases). CDR3 length equals 15 residues. V was trimmed by 10 bases and J by 1 base, leaving 19 bases between them. CDR1 LNHDA and CDR2 SQIVND come from the germline V gene (reference sequence). CDR3 sequence: CATSGAANFQETQYF. The DNA for the CDR3 is TGTGCCACGAGTGGGGCGGCAAATTTCCAAGAGACCCAGTACTTC.

This chain uses TRBV10-3 with TRBJ2-7, with D possibly being TRBD1 (5 bases). CDR3 length equals 15 residues. Germline CDR1 reads ENHRY; CDR2 reads SYGVKD. V was clipped by 0 bases and J by 3 bases, with 12 bases between them. The CDR3: CAISESQGSSYEQYF. DNA for the CDR3: TGTGCCATCAGTGAGTCTCAGGGAAGTAGCTACGAGCAGTACTTC.

The V and J genes are TRBV27 and TRBJ2-7; 7 nucleotides align to TRBD1. The germline V gene has CDR1 MNHEY and CDR2 SMNVEV (reference sequence). The CDR3 is made up of 12 amino acids. J gave up 5 bases and V 4 bases, and 2 bases lay outside the gene matches. This CDR3 is CASSSQGDEQYF. For the CDR3, the DNA is TGTGCCAGCAGTTCCCAGGGGGACGAGCAGTACTTC.

In nucleotides, the CDR3 is TGTGCCAGCAGCTTTAGTCAGAGGGACTATGGCTACACCTTC. Protein sequence: CASSFSQRDYGYTF. The chain has TRBV7-9 and TRBJ1-2; D not resolved. V was shortened by 3 bases and J by 3 bases, with 11 bases between the two germline ends. CDR3 length: 14 residues. Germline V CDR1 and CDR2: SEHNR, FQNEAQ (reference sequence).

The J gene is TRBJ2-1, the V gene TRBV29-1, with D possibly matching TRBD2 (6 bases). Trimming removed 4 bases from V and 3 bases from J, with 19 bases in between. Germline lookup yields CDR1 SQVTM and CDR2 ANQGSEA. The CDR3 extends over 16 amino acids. This CDR3 is CSVGGRKREIYNEQFF. The DNA of the CDR3 is TGCAGCGTTGGGGGGAGGAAAAGGGAGATCTACAATGAGCAGTTCTTC.

This clone was detected only once. V and J are TRBV19 and TRBJ1-1; the D is unclear. CDR1 and CDR2 (germline): LNHDA, SQIVND (reference sequence). V gave up 7 bases and J gave up 3 bases, with 15 bases separating them. The CDR3 length is 14 residues. Here the CDR3 DNA reads TGTGCCAGTACCCCTGAAAAGCCCTACACTGAAGCTTTCTTT. Protein sequence: CASTPEKPYTEAFF.